These 32 T cell receptor beta chains were sequenced from one sample in a study of radiation and T cells in renal cell carcinoma. The data were produced by immunoSEQ multiplex PCR, yet TCRdb's version contains in-frame clones alone and is incomplete. The table includes over 35,000 clones, roughly four fifths detected once. Noted time point: blood 4 weeks post-SBRT, at nephrectomy. Treatment indicated: 15 Gy SBRT to primary tumor, nephrectomy 4 weeks later. The specimen was blood, collected from a patient whose treatment included radiotherapy and nephrectomy. The receptor source for this set is a woman aged 70 to 79 with renal cell carcinoma.

The CDR3 protein is CASSPPGLAGNTQYF. As DNA, the CDR3 is TGTGCCAGCAGCCCACCAGGACTAGCCGGAAATACGCAGTATTTT. This chain links TRBV7-2 with TRBJ2-3; 8 bases fit TRBD2. After removal of 5 bases from V and 7 bases from J, the junction contained 11 bases not matched to a gene. CDR1 is SGHTA, CDR2 FQGNSA, per germline. This CDR3 has 15 residues.

The chain employs TRBV6-5 and TRBJ1-5, with D maybe TRBD1 (5 bases). There are 14 residues in the CDR3. Trimming stripped 3 bases from V and 7 bases from J, with 13 bases between. Looked up from germline, CDR1 is MNHEY and CDR2 is SVGAGI. The CDR3 nucleotides are TGTGCCAGCAGTTATCTGCCACGGGGCCAGCCCCAGCATTTT. Its protein product is CASSYLPRGQPQHF.

The chain couples TRBV7-2 to TRBJ2-5; 9 bases are a match to TRBD2. Germline assignment: CDR1 SGHTA and CDR2 FQGNSA. The CDR3 length is 16 residues. V shed 5 bases, J shed 2 bases, and the junction held 9 bases outside the gene matches. CDR3 protein: CASSPGLASIQETQYF. CDR3 coding DNA: TGTGCCAGCAGCCCTGGACTAGCGAGCATACAAGAGACCCAGTACTTC.

The chain uses TRBV7-2 and TRBJ1-6; the D is unclear. The germline V gene encodes CDR1 SGHTA and CDR2 FQGNSA. The CDR3 loop spans 13 amino acids. V lost 0 bases to trimming and J lost 7 bases, with 4 bases between them. The CDR3 sequence is CASSLARNSPLHF. Here the CDR3 DNA reads TGTGCCAGCAGCTTAGCCAGGAATTCACCCCTCCACTTT.

The chain carries TRBV6-5 and TRBJ1-2; 7 nucleotides line up with TRBD1. Germline CDR1 MNHEY, CDR2 SVGAGI. The length of the CDR3 is 14 residues. V trimming: 9 bases; J trimming: 3 bases; junction bases outside the gene matches: 10. As DNA, the CDR3 is TGTGCCAGTTACTCCAGGGGGAAGGACTATGGCTACACCTTC. This sequence encodes CASYSRGKDYGYTF.

This chain connects TRBV7-2 to TRBJ2-7, with 8 bases that match TRBD1. Germline assignment: CDR1 SGHTA and CDR2 FQGNSA. V lost 5 bases, J lost 1 base, and 7 bases stayed unmatched. The CDR3 consists of 15 residues. The CDR3 sequence is CASSRGTGRSYEQYF. In DNA form, the CDR3 reads TGTGCCAGCAGCCGAGGGACAGGCCGTTCCTACGAGCAGTACTTC.

This rearrangement joins TRBV4-1 to TRBJ2-5; 10 bases map to TRBD2. Germline CDR1 is MGHRA and CDR2 is YSYEKL. The CDR3 covers 17 residues. V was pared by 0 bases and J by 1 base, with 5 bases of the junction left unmatched. In nucleotides, the CDR3 is TGCGCCAGCAGCCAAGAGATGGCTAGCGGGAGCCAAGAGACCCAGTACTTC. Its translation is CASSQEMASGSQETQYF.

Only one count was recorded for this clone. The chain couples TRBV7-2 to TRBJ2-3; 10 bases match TRBD2. The CDR3 runs 17 residues. Unmatched junction bases numbered 11, after V lost 1 base and J lost 7 bases. The germline CDR1 and CDR2 sequences are SGHTA and FQGNSA. DNA of the CDR3: TGTGCCAGCAGCTTAGGGCTAGCGGGAGAGAGAGGAAATACGCAGTATTTT. Translation: CASSLGLAGERGNTQYF. Full variable domain (remainder filled in from reference TRBV7-2 and TRBJ2-3): GAGVSQSPSNKVTEKGKDVELRCDPISGHTALYWYRQSLGQGLEFLIYFQGNSAPDKSGLPSDRFSAERTGGSVSTLTIQRTQQEDSAVYLCASSLGLAGERGNTQYFGPGTRLTVL.

This clone was observed a handful of times. The J gene is TRBJ2-3, the V gene TRBV6-5; D tentatively fits TRBD1 or TRBD2 (6 bases each). Germline V CDR1 and CDR2: MNHEY, SVGAGI. V lost 0 bases and J lost 10, with 20 bases in between. This CDR3 contains 16 residues. Written as DNA, the CDR3 is TGTGCCAGCAGTTACTCGACATGGGCGGGGTCAGGGGCGCAGTATTTT. Translation gives CASSYSTWAGSGAQYF.

The genes are TRBV6-6 and TRBJ1-1; D remains ambiguous. This CDR3 has 14 residues. Trimming cost V 2 bases and J 6 bases, with 13 bases left between them. The germline V gene encodes CDR1 MNHNY and CDR2 SVGAGI (reference sequence). The CDR3: CASSYPHTKAEAFF. Written as DNA, the CDR3 is TGTGCCAGCAGTTACCCCCACACAAAAGCTGAAGCTTTCTTT.

The gene calls are TRBV7-8 and TRBJ2-7; D is unclear. The germline CDR1 and CDR2 sequences are SGHVS and FQNEAQ. This CDR3 contains 11 residues. V was cut by 4 bases and J by 4 bases, with 5 bases left in between. The CDR3 DNA reads TGTGCCAGCAGCTCACAGTACGAGCAGTACTTC. Its translation: CASSSQYEQYF.

This chain uses TRBV7-9 with TRBJ2-1, with 13 bases fitting TRBD2. Per germline, CDR1 SEHNR and CDR2 FQNEAQ (reference sequence). The V gene end was trimmed by 8 bases and the J gene end by 5 bases; junction bases not matched to a gene: 0. This CDR3 is built from 13 residues. This CDR3 reads CASGTSGNNEQFF. The CDR3 nucleotides are TGTGCCAGCGGGACTAGCGGGAACAATGAGCAGTTCTTC.

This clone came up a few times. The V call is TRBV19, the J call TRBJ1-1, with D unclear. Germline values: CDR1 LNHDA, CDR2 SQIVND (reference sequence). This CDR3 is built from 13 residues. Trimming took off 5 bases at V and 3 bases at J, with 10 bases between the two ends. As DNA, the CDR3 is TGTGCCAGTAGTCAGAGGGTCGACACTGAAGCTTTCTTT. It translates to CASSQRVDTEAFF.

The J gene is TRBJ2-7, the V gene TRBV5-6; 10 bases agree with TRBD2. The germline CDR1 and CDR2 sequences are SGHDT and YYEEEE. This CDR3 has 16 residues. The J segment lost 2 bases and the V segment lost 4 bases, leaving 9 bases of the junction unmatched. As DNA, the CDR3 is TGTGCCAGCAGCGGACTCGAACTAGCGGGGACCTACGAGCAGTACTTC. Protein product: CASSGLELAGTYEQYF.

In this sample, this clone turned up a few times. The V and J genes are TRBV5-4 and TRBJ1-1, with TRBD1 matching over 7 bases. V shed 4 bases and J 1 base; nucleotides not matched to a gene: 7. Germline loops: CDR1 SGHNT, CDR2 YYREEE (reference sequence). The CDR3 extends over 15 amino acids. In DNA, the CDR3 is TGTGCCAGCAGCCAACCGTCAGGGGGGAACACTGAAGCTTTCTTT. It encodes CASSQPSGGNTEAFF. Full variable domain (remainder filled in from reference TRBV5-4 and TRBJ1-1): ETGVTQSPTHLIKTRGQQVTLRCSSQSGHNTVSWYQQALGQGPQFIFQYYREEENGRGNFPPRFSGLQFPNYSSELNVNALELDDSALYLCASSQPSGGNTEAFFGQGTRLTVV.

This clone occurred once. The gene calls are TRBV27 and TRBJ1-2; possibly TRBD1 for D (6 bases). The germline CDR1 and CDR2 sequences are MNHEY and SMNVEV (reference sequence). The CDR3 covers 14 residues. Trimming removed 2 bases at V and 4 bases at J, with 11 bases between. The CDR3 DNA reads TGTGCCAGCAGTTTACTGGGGGCGGGCTATGGCTACACCTTC. Residues: CASSLLGAGYGYTF.

The J gene is TRBJ1-1, the V gene TRBV29-1, with D perhaps TRBD1 (6 bases). CDR3 length: 13 amino acids. Germline V gene lookup returns CDR1 SQVTM and CDR2 ANQGSEA. V dropped 5 bases and J dropped 11 bases, with 21 bases sitting between them. The CDR3 loop reads CSVSARGGLEAFF. The CDR3 coding sequence is TGCAGCGTTTCTGCGCGGGGGGGGCTAGAGGCTTTCTTT.

The rearrangement joins TRBV7-3 to TRBJ2-3; possibly TRBD1 or TRBD2 for D (5 bases each). The CDR3 is 14 amino acids. The V end was cut by 3 bases, the J end by 4 bases, with 11 bases between. Germline V lookup: CDR1 SGHTA, CDR2 FQGTGA. The CDR3 coding sequence is TGTGCCAGCAGCTTGGGGCGGGCCCCAGATACGCAGTATTTT. Translation gives CASSLGRAPDTQYF.

V and J are TRBV4-1 and TRBJ2-3, with D unresolved. Trimming shortened V by 3 bases and J by 5 bases, and 12 bases separated the two germline ends. Germline lookup yields CDR1 MGHRA and CDR2 YSYEKL. The CDR3 spans 14 residues. CDR3 amino acids: CASSQDRELDTQYF. The CDR3 region has the DNA TGCGCCAGCAGCCAGGACCGTGAACTAGATACGCAGTATTTT.

This chain uses TRBV2 with TRBJ1-1, with D unresolved. Between the trimmed V and J ends, which lost 1 base and 1 base, there was a span of 10 bases. Germline CDR1 reads SNHLY; CDR2 reads FYNNEI. The CDR3 totals 15 residues. The CDR3 here is CASSEESAGNTEAFF. Here the CDR3 DNA reads TGTGCCAGCAGTGAAGAATCTGCAGGGAACACTGAAGCTTTCTTT.

The rearrangement links TRBV7-9 to TRBJ1-1; D unresolved. Germline CDR1 is SEHNR and CDR2 is FQNEAQ (reference sequence). CDR3 size: 13 residues. Trimming pared 0 bases from V and 5 bases from J, leaving 7 bases between. The CDR3 loop is CASSLATTTEAFF. The CDR3 nucleotides are TGTGCCAGCAGCTTAGCAACAACGACTGAAGCTTTCTTT.

The CDR3 DNA reads as TGTGCCAGCTCACCGGACAGCTCCTACGAGCAGTACTTC. Its protein is CASSPDSSYEQYF. V and J are TRBV18 and TRBJ2-7, with D maybe TRBD1 (6 bases). CDR1 and CDR2 from the germline V gene are KGHSH and LQKENI. This CDR3 has 13 amino acids. The ends were cut back, 3 bases at V and 0 bases at J, with 6 bases in the middle.

This chain connects TRBV19 to TRBJ1-5, with D hard to call. Trimming took off 0 bases at V and 8 bases at J, with 8 bases between the two ends. CDR3 size: 13 residues. Germline lookup yields CDR1 LNHDA and CDR2 SQIVND (reference sequence). The CDR3 here is CASSIDRLEPQHF. CDR3 nucleotides: TGTGCCAGTAGTATAGACCGGTTGGAGCCCCAGCATTTT. Complete variable domain (other parts from reference TRBV19 and TRBJ1-5): DGGITQSPKYLFRKEGQNVTLSCEQNLNHDAMYWYRQDPGQGLRLIYYSQIVNDFQKGDIAEGYSVSREKKESFPLTVTSAQKNPTAFYLCASSIDRLEPQHFGDGTRLSIL.

The chain's CDR3 is CASESVGGYNEQFF. CDR3 DNA: TGTGCCAGCGAGTCCGTGGGGGGGTACAATGAGCAGTTCTTC. This chain uses TRBV19 with TRBJ2-1; TRBD2 matches 7 bases. The CDR3 spans 14 residues. Germline V gene sequence: CDR1 LNHDA, CDR2 SQIVND (reference sequence). Trimming took 9 bases from V and 4 from J; bases not matched to a gene: 9. Based on the CDR3 plus reference TRBV19 and TRBJ2-1, the full variable domain is DGGITQSPKYLFRKEGQNVTLSCEQNLNHDAMYWYRQDPGQGLRLIYYSQIVNDFQKGDIAEGYSVSREKKESFPLTVTSAQKNPTAFYLCASESVGGYNEQFFGPGTRLTVL.

The chain recombines TRBV5-1 with TRBJ1-3, with D hard to call. The CDR3 loop spans 15 amino acids. Germline CDR1 is SGHRS and CDR2 is YFSETQ. The V end was cut by 0 bases, the J end by 4 bases, with 11 bases between. Here the CDR3 reads CASSLDSRVGNTIYF. DNA for the CDR3: TGCGCCAGCAGCTTGGACAGCAGAGTCGGAAACACCATATATTTT.

In its sample, this clone was seen a few times. V is TRBV4-1 and J is TRBJ1-6; D might be TRBD1 (5 bases). Germline lookup yields CDR1 MGHRA and CDR2 YSYEKL. The CDR3 is made up of 19 amino acids. The V end was cut by 3 bases, the J end by 0 bases, with 18 bases between. The CDR3 DNA is TGCGCCAGCAGCCACTTAGGGACCCTTAAGAGCTCCTATAATTCACCCCTCCACTTT. Translation gives CASSHLGTLKSSYNSPLHF.

This clone appeared a few times. This chain joins TRBV6-6 and TRBJ2-5; 9 nucleotides align to TRBD1. CDR1 is MNHNY and CDR2 is SVGAGI in the germline V gene (reference sequence). The junction had 6 bases not matched to a gene; V was cut back by 3 bases and J by 4 bases. This CDR3 comprises 15 residues. CDR3 coding DNA: TGTGCCAGCAGTTATTTTGGGACAGGGAGAGAGACCCAGTACTTC. Translation gives CASSYFGTGRETQYF.

The chain recombines TRBV28 with TRBJ1-1; D is possibly TRBD1 (5 bases). CDR1 and CDR2 (germline): MDHEN, SYDVKM. With 7 bases removed from V and 4 bases from J, the gap between germline ends came to 10 bases. This CDR3 contains 12 residues. CDR3 region: CASTGLATEAFF. CDR3 bases: TGTGCCAGCACGGGGCTCGCCACTGAAGCTTTCTTT.

This rearrangement joins TRBV4-1 to TRBJ1-1; no reliable D call. Germline-derived CDR1 and CDR2 are MGHRA and YSYEKL. The V end lost 0 bases, the J end lost 4 bases, and 9 bases lay between the germline ends. This CDR3 is built from 14 residues. The CDR3 nucleotides read TGCGCCAGCAGCCAAGAAGTGGAGGTCACTGAAGCTTTCTTT. It encodes CASSQEVEVTEAFF.

V and J are TRBV6-1 and TRBJ1-2; D call uncertain. In germline, CDR1 is MNHNS, CDR2 SASEGT. V lost 3 bases, J lost 4 bases, and 9 bases lay in between. The CDR3 loop spans 13 amino acids. In DNA, the CDR3 is TGTGCCAGCAGTGAGACGGGTGCCTATGGCTACACCTTC. Translating it yields CASSETGAYGYTF.

This chain links TRBV5-4 with TRBJ1-4; weak D call: TRBD1 (6 bases). From germline, CDR1 is SGHNT and CDR2 YYREEE (reference sequence). The CDR3 contains 14 residues. Trimming shortened V by 4 bases and J by 6 bases, and 13 bases separated the two germline ends. CDR3 sequence: CASSRGSGDEKLFF. CDR3 DNA: TGTGCCAGCAGCCGGGGGTCAGGGGATGAAAAACTGTTTTTT.

V usage is TRBV18 and J usage is TRBJ1-2; no clear D. The CDR3 extends over 14 amino acids. V gave up 8 bases and J gave up 4 bases, with 17 bases separating them. CDR1 is KGHSH and CDR2 is LQKENI in the germline V gene. The CDR3 protein is CASHGPNGGYGYTF. The CDR3 bases are TGTGCCAGCCACGGACCGAATGGAGGCTATGGCTACACCTTC.